This is a list of T cell receptor beta chains from one sample in a study of T cell responses to AZD1222 COVID-19 vaccine. Clones were sequenced by immunoSEQ multiplex PCR, and TCRdb holds only the in-frame ones, with some missing. The sample records approximately 100,000 clones, about 90% being singletons. Sequencing used peripheral blood, obtained on day 0 of MenACWY control vaccination. These receptors came from an adult in good health. Both conserved end residues are part of each CDR3. A D gene is named only where the DNA matches it firmly. Some rows have no size entry. The others give once, few or many, or a class for an expanded clone.

j_call: TRBJ1-1; clone_size: -; v_call: TRBV30; d_call: TRBD1; cdr3_nt: TGTGCCTGGAGTGTCCCGGACAGGGGGTTAACTGAAGCTTTCTTT; cdr3_aa: CAWSVPDRGLTEAFF
j_call: TRBJ2-1; clone_size: -; v_call: TRBV3-1/TRBV3-2; d_call: TRBD2; cdr3_nt: TGTGCCAGCAGCCAGGTTACCGGGGGGTCTGAGCAGTTCTTC; cdr3_aa: CASSQVTGGSEQFF
j_call: TRBJ1-2; clone_size: -; v_call: TRBV12-5; d_call: -; cdr3_nt: TGTGCTAGTGCCCCAGGACAACGCGAATATGGCTACACCTTC; cdr3_aa: CASAPGQREYGYTF
j_call: TRBJ1-1; clone_size: -; v_call: TRBV14; d_call: -; cdr3_nt: TGTGCCAGCAGCCAGAGCTTGAACACTGAAGCTTTCTTT; cdr3_aa: CASSQSLNTEAFF
j_call: TRBJ1-2; clone_size: -; v_call: TRBV29-1; d_call: TRBD1; cdr3_nt: TGCAGCGTTGCCCTAGGCACAGGGGGGAACGGCTACACCTTC; cdr3_aa: CSVALGTGGNGYTF
j_call: TRBJ1-1; clone_size: -; v_call: TRBV5-1; d_call: TRBD1; cdr3_nt: TGCGCCAGCAGCTTGGAGGACAGGTACACTGAAGCTTTCTTT; cdr3_aa: CASSLEDRYTEAFF
j_call: TRBJ2-2; clone_size: once; v_call: TRBV7-2; d_call: TRBD2; cdr3_nt: TGTGCCAGCAGCCCCCTAGCGGGGGGGCCTGTCGGGGAGCTGTTTTTT; cdr3_aa: CASSPLAGGPVGELFF
j_call: TRBJ1-1; clone_size: -; v_call: TRBV5-5; d_call: -; cdr3_nt: TGTGCCAGCAGCTTGGAGTGGACAGAGACTGAAGCTTTCTTT; cdr3_aa: CASSLEWTETEAFF
j_call: TRBJ1-2; clone_size: -; v_call: TRBV11-3; d_call: -; cdr3_nt: TGTGCCAGCAGCTTGGGAGGCCCCTCCAGCTATGGCTACACCTTC; cdr3_aa: CASSLGGPSSYGYTF
j_call: TRBJ2-7; clone_size: -; v_call: TRBV4-2; d_call: -; cdr3_nt: TGTGCCAGCAGCCATCAGGACCAAGGCGGATACGAGCAGTACTTC; cdr3_aa: CASSHQDQGGYEQYF
j_call: TRBJ1-3; clone_size: once; v_call: TRBV6-1; d_call: -; cdr3_nt: TGTGCCAGCAGTGAAGCCTTGGGGGCTGGAAACACCATATATTTT; cdr3_aa: CASSEALGAGNTIYF
j_call: TRBJ1-2; clone_size: -; v_call: TRBV30; d_call: -; cdr3_nt: TGTGCCTGGAGCCGCCCTGTCAGGGAGGACTACACCTTC; cdr3_aa: CAWSRPVREDYTF
j_call: TRBJ1-1; clone_size: -; v_call: TRBV30; d_call: TRBD1; cdr3_nt: TGTGCCTGGAGTGTACAGGCAGGGGGCGTCACTGAAGCTTTCTTT; cdr3_aa: CAWSVQAGGVTEAFF
j_call: TRBJ2-7; clone_size: -; v_call: TRBV19; d_call: -; cdr3_nt: TGTGCCAGTAGTATTAGTGAAGGAGTGAACGAGCAGTACTTC; cdr3_aa: CASSISEGVNEQYF
j_call: TRBJ2-5; clone_size: -; v_call: TRBV19; d_call: TRBD1; cdr3_nt: TGTGCCAGTAGTATAGTTTACTACGACAGGGAAAAGACCCAGTACTTC; cdr3_aa: CASSIVYYDREKTQYF